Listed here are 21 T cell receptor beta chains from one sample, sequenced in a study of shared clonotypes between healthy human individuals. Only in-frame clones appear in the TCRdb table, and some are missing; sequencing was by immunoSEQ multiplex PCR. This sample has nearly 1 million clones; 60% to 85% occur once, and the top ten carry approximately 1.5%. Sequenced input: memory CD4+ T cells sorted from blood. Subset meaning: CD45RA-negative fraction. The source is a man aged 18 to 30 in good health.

The CDR3 nucleotides are TGCGCCAGCAGCTTGGCCGGGCTGGGGGCGAGCCAGCCCCAGCATTTT. The encoded protein is CASSLAGLGASQPQHF. The chain combines TRBV5-1 with TRBJ1-5; weak D call: TRBD1 (6 bases). The CDR3 spans 16 residues. Germline CDR1 reads SGHRS; CDR2 reads YFSETQ. Trimming removed 0 bases at V and 7 bases at J, with 17 bases between.

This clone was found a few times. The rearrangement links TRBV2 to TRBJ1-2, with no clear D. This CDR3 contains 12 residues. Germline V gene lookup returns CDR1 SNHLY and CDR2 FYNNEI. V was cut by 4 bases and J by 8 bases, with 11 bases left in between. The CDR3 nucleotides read TGTGCCAGCAGTGCTCAGGCCACGGGCTACACCTTC. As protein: CASSAQATGYTF.

CDR3 nucleotides: TGTGCCATCCGCCGGGCGATGAACACTGAAGCTTTCTTT. Residues: CAIRRAMNTEAFF. This chain uses TRBV6-6 with TRBJ1-1; D unresolved. This CDR3 contains 13 residues. Germline V gene data show CDR1 as MNHNY and CDR2 as SVGAGI (reference sequence). Trimming removed 10 bases from V and 0 bases from J, with 12 bases in between.

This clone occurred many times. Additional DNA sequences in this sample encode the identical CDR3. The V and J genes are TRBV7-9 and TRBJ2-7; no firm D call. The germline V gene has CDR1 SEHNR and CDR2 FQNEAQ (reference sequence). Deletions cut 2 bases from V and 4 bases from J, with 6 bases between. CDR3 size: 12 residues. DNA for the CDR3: TGTGCCAGCAGCTTAACTTCTTACGAGCAGTACTTC. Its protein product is CASSLTSYEQYF.

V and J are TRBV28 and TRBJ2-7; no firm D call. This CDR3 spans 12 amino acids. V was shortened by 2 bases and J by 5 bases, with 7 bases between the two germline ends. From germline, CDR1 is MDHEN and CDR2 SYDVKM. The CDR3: CASSLTSHEQYF. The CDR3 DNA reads TGTGCCAGCAGTTTAACTTCCCACGAGCAGTACTTC.

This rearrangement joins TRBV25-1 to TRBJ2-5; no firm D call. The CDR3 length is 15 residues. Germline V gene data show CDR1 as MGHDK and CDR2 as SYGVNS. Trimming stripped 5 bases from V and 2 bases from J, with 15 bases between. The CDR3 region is CASSTAKGQQETQYF. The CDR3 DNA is TGTGCCAGCAGTACTGCCAAAGGGCAACAAGAGACCCAGTACTTC.

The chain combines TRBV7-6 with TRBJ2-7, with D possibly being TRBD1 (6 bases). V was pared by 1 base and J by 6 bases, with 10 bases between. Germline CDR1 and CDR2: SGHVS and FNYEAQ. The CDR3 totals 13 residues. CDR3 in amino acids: CASSLVTGFEQYF. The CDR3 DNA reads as TGTGCCAGCAGCTTAGTTACAGGGTTCGAGCAGTACTTC.

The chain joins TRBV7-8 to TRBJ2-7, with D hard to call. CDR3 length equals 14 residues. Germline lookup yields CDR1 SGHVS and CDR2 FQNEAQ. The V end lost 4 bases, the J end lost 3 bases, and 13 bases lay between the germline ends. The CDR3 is CASSSGFVSYEQYF. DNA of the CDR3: TGTGCCAGCAGCTCAGGCTTTGTTAGCTACGAGCAGTACTTC.

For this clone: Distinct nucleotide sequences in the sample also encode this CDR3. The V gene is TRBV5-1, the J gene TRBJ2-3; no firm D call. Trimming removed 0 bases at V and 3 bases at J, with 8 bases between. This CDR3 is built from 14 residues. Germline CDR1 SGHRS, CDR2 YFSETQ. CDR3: CASSLGTPTDTQYF. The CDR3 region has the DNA TGCGCCAGCAGCTTGGGGACGCCTACAGATACGCAGTATTTT.

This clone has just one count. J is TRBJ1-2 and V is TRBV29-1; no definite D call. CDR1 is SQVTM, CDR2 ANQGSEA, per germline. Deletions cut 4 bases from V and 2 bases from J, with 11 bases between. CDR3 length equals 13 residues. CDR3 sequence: CSVGGIANYGYTF. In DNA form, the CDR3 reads TGCAGCGTTGGAGGAATCGCCAACTATGGCTACACCTTC.

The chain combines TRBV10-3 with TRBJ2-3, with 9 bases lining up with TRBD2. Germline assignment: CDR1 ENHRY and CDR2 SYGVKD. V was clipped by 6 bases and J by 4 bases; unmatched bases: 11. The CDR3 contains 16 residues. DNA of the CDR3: TGTGCCATCAGGAGGGATCTAGCGGGACAGTCAGATACGCAGTATTTT. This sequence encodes CAIRRDLAGQSDTQYF.

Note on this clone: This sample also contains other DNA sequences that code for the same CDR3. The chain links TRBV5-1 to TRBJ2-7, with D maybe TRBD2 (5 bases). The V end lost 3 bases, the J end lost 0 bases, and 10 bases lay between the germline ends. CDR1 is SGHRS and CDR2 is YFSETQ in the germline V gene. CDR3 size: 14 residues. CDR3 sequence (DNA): TGCGCCAGCAGCTCAAGCGGCAGCTCCTACGAGCAGTACTTC. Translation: CASSSSGSSYEQYF.

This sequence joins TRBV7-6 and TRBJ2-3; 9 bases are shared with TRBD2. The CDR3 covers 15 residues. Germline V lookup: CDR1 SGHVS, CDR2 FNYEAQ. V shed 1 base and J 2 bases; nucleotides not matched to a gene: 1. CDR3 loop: CASSLVGLATDTQYF. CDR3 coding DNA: TGTGCCAGCAGCTTAGTGGGACTAGCCACAGATACGCAGTATTTT.

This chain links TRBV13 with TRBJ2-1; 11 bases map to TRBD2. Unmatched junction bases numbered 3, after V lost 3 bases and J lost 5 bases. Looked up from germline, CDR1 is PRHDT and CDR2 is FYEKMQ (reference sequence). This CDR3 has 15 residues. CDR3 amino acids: CASSFPSGGNNEQFF. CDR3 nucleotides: TGTGCCAGCAGCTTCCCTAGCGGGGGGAACAATGAGCAGTTCTTC.

The CDR3 region has the DNA TGTGCCAGCAGCGTTTATGGGGGTACTGAAGCTTTCTTT. Translating it yields CASSVYGGTEAFF. The chain has TRBV9 and TRBJ1-1; maybe TRBD1 (5 bases). Germline lookup yields CDR1 SGDLS and CDR2 YYNGEE. Trimming left V 2 bases short and J 5 bases short, with 10 bases between. CDR3 length: 13 amino acids.

The CDR3 DNA reads as TGCAGTGCTATCCCCGGCTACACCTTC. This encodes CSAIPGYTF. The rearrangement uses TRBV20-1 and TRBJ1-2; D unclear. There are 9 residues in the CDR3. V gave up 4 bases and J gave up 8 bases, with 5 bases separating them. The germline V gene has CDR1 DFQATT and CDR2 SNEGSKA (reference sequence).

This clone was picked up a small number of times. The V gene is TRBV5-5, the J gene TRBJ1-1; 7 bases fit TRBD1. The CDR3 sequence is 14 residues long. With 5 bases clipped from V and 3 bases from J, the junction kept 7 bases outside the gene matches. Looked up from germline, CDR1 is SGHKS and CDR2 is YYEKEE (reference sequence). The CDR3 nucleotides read TGTGCCAGCAGGTCGACAGGGTTAGACACTGAAGCTTTCTTT. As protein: CASRSTGLDTEAFF.

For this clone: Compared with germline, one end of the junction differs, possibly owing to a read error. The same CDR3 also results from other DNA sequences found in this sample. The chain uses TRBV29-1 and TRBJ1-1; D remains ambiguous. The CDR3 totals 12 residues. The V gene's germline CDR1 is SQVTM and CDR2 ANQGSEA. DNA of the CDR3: TGCAGTGTTGAAGATCAGGTAACTGAAGCTTTCTTT. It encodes CSVEDQVTEAFF.

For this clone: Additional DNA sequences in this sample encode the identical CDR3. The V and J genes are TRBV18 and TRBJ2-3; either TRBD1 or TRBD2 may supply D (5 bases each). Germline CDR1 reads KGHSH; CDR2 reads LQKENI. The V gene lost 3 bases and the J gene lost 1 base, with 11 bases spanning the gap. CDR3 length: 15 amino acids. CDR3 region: CASSPAGRGTDTQYF. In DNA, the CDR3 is TGTGCCAGCTCACCTGCGGGCAGGGGCACAGATACGCAGTATTTT.

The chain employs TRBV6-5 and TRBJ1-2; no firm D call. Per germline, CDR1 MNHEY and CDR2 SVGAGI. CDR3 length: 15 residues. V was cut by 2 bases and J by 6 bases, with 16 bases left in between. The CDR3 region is CASSYREGRLDGYTF. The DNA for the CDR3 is TGTGCCAGCAGTTACCGAGAGGGAAGGTTGGATGGCTACACCTTC.

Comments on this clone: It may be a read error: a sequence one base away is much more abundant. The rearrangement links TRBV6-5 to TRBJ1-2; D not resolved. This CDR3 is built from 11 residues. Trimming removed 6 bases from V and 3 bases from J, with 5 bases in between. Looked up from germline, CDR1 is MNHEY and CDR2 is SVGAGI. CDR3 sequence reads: CASSRDYGYTF. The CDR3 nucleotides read TGTGCCAGCAGCAGAGACTATGGCTACACCTTC.